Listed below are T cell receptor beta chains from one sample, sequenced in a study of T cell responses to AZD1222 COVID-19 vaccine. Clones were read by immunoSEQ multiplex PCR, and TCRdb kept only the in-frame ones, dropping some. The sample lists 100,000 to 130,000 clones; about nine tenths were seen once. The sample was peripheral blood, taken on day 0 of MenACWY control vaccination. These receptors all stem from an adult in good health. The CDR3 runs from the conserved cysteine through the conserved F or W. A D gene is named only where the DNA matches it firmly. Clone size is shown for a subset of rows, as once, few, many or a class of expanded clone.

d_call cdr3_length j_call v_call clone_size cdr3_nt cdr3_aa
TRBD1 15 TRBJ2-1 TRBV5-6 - TGTGCCAGCAGCTTGTTCCTGGGACAGGTGGGTGAGCAGTTCTTC CASSLFLGQVGEQFF
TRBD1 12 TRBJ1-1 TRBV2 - TGTGCCAGCAGCGCCAGGGGGCCGGAAGCTTTCTTT CASSARGPEAFF
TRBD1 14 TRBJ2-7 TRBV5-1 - TGCGCCAGCAGCTTGGGGACAGGGGGCGGCGAGCAGTACTTC CASSLGTGGGEQYF
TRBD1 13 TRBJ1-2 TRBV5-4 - TGTGCCAGCAGCTTCAGGACAGGGGTTGACTACACCTTC CASSFRTGVDYTF
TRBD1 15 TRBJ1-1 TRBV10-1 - TGCGCCAGCACCCCCTCGACAGGGAGAGACACTGAAGCTTTCTTT CASTPSTGRDTEAFF
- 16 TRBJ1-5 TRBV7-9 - TGTGCCAGCAGCTTCCAGGACGGGGGCCACAATCAGCCCCAGCATTTT CASSFQDGGHNQPQHF
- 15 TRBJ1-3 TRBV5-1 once TGCGCCAGCAGCTTGATCCCGGGAGCTGGAAACACCATATATTTT CASSLIPGAGNTIYF
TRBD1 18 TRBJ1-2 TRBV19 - TGTGCCAGTAGTACGCAGGCCGGGACAGGGTTGTCTAACTATGGCTACACCTTC CASSTQAGTGLSNYGYTF
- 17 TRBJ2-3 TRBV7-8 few TGTGCCAGCAGCTCCGGGAACTCCGGGACTAGCACAGATACGCAGTATTTT CASSSGNSGTSTDTQYF
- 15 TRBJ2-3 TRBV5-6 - TGTGCCAGCAGTCGCACAGGTTATAGCACAGATACGCAGTATTTT CASSRTGYSTDTQYF
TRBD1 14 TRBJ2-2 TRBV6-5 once TGTGCCACTCAGGACAGGTTGAACACCGGGGAGCTGTTTTTT CATQDRLNTGELFF
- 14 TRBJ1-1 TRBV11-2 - TGTGCCAGCAGCCAGATCAGGGACCCCACTGAAGCTTTCTTT CASSQIRDPTEAFF
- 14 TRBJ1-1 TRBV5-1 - TGCGCCAGCAGCTTGCAGTGGGGGAACACTGAAGCTTTCTTT CASSLQWGNTEAFF
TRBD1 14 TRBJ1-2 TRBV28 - TGTGCCAGCAGTTTAACGGCAGGGGGCTATGGCTACACCTTC CASSLTAGGYGYTF
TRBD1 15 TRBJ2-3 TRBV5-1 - TGCGCCAGCAGCTCGATCGGAGACAGGGGTTATACGCAGTATTTT CASSSIGDRGYTQYF